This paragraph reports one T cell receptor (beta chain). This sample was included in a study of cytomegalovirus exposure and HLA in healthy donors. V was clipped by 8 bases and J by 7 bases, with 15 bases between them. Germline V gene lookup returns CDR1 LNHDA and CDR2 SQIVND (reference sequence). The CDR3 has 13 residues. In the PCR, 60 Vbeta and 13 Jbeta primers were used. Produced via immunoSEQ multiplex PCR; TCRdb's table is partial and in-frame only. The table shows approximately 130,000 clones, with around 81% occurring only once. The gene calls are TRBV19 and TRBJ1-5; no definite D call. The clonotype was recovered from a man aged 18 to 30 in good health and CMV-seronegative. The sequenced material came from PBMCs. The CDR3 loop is CASSVQSRQPQHF. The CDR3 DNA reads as TGTGCCAGTTCGGTCCAAAGCAGGCAGCCCCAGCATTTT.